A selection of T cell receptor beta chains follows, all from one sample in a study of OX40 agonist ivuxolimab in advanced cancers. The table came from immunoSEQ multiplex PCR; TCRdb's copy has only in-frame clones and leaves some out. The sample carries about 120,000 clones, around 93% recorded once. Sequenced material: CD4+ or CD8+ T cells sorted from blood, taken in a trial of the OX40 agonist ivuxolimab. The source of these receptors is an adult with an advanced solid tumor such as melanoma, head and neck, liver or kidney cancer. The CDR3 runs from the conserved cysteine through the conserved F or W. A D gene is named only where the DNA matches it firmly. Where a row states a size, it is once, few, many or the class of an expanded clone; other rows omit it.

>TRBV4-1|.|TRBJ2-2|.
CASSHRVGELFF
TGCGCCAGCAGCCACCGCGTCGGGGAGCTGTTTTTT
>TRBV5-1|.|TRBJ2-7|TRBD2
CASSLKAGVSSEQYF
TGCGCCAGCAGCTTGAAAGCGGGAGTCTCCTCCGAGCAGTACTTC
>TRBV2|.|TRBJ1-1|.
CASSEHTEAFF
TGTGCCAGCAGTGAACACACTGAAGCTTTCTTT
>TRBV7-8|.|TRBJ1-2|.
CASSRRQSNYGYTF
TGTGCCAGCAGCCGCAGACAGTCTAACTATGGCTACACCTTC
>TRBV7-9|.|TRBJ1-1|.
CASSSGQNTEAFF
TGTGCCAGCAGCTCAGGACAGAACACTGAAGCTTTCTTT
>TRBV11-2|.|TRBJ1-6|.
CASSLTPRTNSPLHF
TGTGCCAGCAGCCTCACTCCCCGGACTAATTCACCCCTCCACTTT
>TRBV9|.|TRBJ1-2|.
CASSTTDSRTNYGYTF
TGTGCCAGCAGCACAACGGACAGTCGTACTAACTATGGCTACACCTTC
>TRBV7-9|.|TRBJ2-7|.
CASSPAGVRSYEQYF
TGTGCCAGCAGCCCCGCAGGGGTGCGCTCCTACGAGCAGTACTTC
>TRBV5-1|.|TRBJ2-1|TRBD1
CASSWPGGGSNNEQFF
TGCGCCAGCAGCTGGCCAGGGGGCGGCAGTAACAATGAGCAGTTCTTC
>TRBV28|once|TRBJ2-5|.
CASSSRGAGPEETQYF
TGTGCCAGCAGTTCCCGGGGCGCCGGACCGGAAGAGACCCAGTACTTC
>TRBV5-1|once|TRBJ1-1|.
CASSSHHNTGTEAFF
TGCGCCAGCAGCTCCCACCATAACACAGGGACTGAAGCTTTCTTT
>TRBV5-1|once|TRBJ2-2|TRBD1
CASSPGQGANTGELFF
TGCGCCAGCAGCCCTGGACAGGGGGCGAACACCGGGGAGCTGTTTTTT
>TRBV15|.|TRBJ2-1|TRBD2
CATSRDLSGGFNEQFF
TGTGCCACCAGCAGAGATCTAAGCGGGGGCTTCAATGAGCAGTTCTTC
>TRBV20-1|.|TRBJ1-1|.
CSLNGYTEAFF
TGCAGTCTTAACGGATACACTGAAGCTTTCTTT
>TRBV7-6|.|TRBJ1-3|.
CASSPDGTGLSNTIYF
TGTGCCAGCAGCCCGGATGGGACGGGGCTTTCAAACACCATATATTTT
>TRBV5-1|.|TRBJ2-7|.
CASSLAESYEQYF
TGCGCCAGCAGCTTGGCAGAGTCCTACGAGCAGTACTTC
>TRBV7-3|.|TRBJ2-3|.
CASSLKGWSDTQYF
TGTGCCAGCAGCTTAAAGGGGTGGTCAGATACGCAGTATTTT
>TRBV7-9|.|TRBJ1-1|TRBD1
CASSPPGTVGSTEAFF
TGTGCCAGCAGTCCACCCGGGACAGTGGGGAGCACTGAAGCTTTCTTT
>TRBV7-8|.|TRBJ2-5|TRBD1
CASSRTFGQGQTQYF
TGTGCCAGCAGCCGAACTTTTGGACAGGGACAGACCCAGTACTTC
>TRBV7-3|.|TRBJ2-1|TRBD2
CASSLTAGDSYNEQFF
TGTGCCAGCAGCTTAACAGCGGGGGACTCCTACAATGAGCAGTTCTTC
>TRBV7-2|.|TRBJ2-1|.
CATEAQGRFWNEQFF
TGTGCCACCGAAGCTCAGGGGCGGTTCTGGAATGAGCAGTTCTTC
>TRBV28|once|TRBJ1-1|TRBD1
CASSLGQVNTEAFF
TGTGCCAGCAGTTTGGGACAGGTGAACACTGAAGCTTTCTTT
>TRBV19|.|TRBJ1-5|TRBD1
CASSTGQGKGVGQPQHF
TGTGCCAGTAGTACCGGACAGGGCAAAGGCGTGGGTCAGCCCCAGCATTTT
>TRBV30|.|TRBJ1-2|.
CAWIEGPGDGYTF
TGTGCCTGGATCGAGGGACCCGGGGATGGCTACACCTTC
>TRBV7-3|.|TRBJ1-2|.
CASSLGPRQGYTF
TGTGCCAGCAGCTTGGGGCCGCGTCAGGGCTACACCTTC
>TRBV6-6|once|TRBJ1-1|.
CASRLFREGEAFF
TGTGCCAGCAGGCTTTTCAGGGAAGGTGAAGCTTTCTTT
>TRBV18|.|TRBJ1-5|TRBD1
CASSLTGVMTQPQHF
TGTGCCAGCTCCCTTACAGGGGTCATGACTCAGCCCCAGCATTTT
>TRBV28|.|TRBJ2-5|.
CASSILRGTQYF
TGTGCCAGCAGTATACTTCGTGGGACCCAGTACTTC
>TRBV4-3|once|TRBJ1-4|.
CASSQDFLNSLATNEKLFF
TGCGCCAGCAGCCAAGATTTTCTTAATAGCCTTGCAACTAATGAAAAACTGTTTTTT
>TRBV7-6|.|TRBJ1-3|.
CASSDRTGMVTGNTIYF
TGTGCCAGCAGCGATCGAACAGGGATGGTTACTGGAAACACCATATATTTT
>TRBV6-5|once|TRBJ2-3|.
CASSYSPGEYTQYF
TGTGCCAGCAGTTACTCCCCCGGTGAATATACGCAGTATTTT
>TRBV9|.|TRBJ2-1|.
CASSVGGGASYNEQFF
TGTGCCAGCAGCGTAGGAGGGGGGGCCTCCTACAATGAGCAGTTCTTC
>TRBV18|.|TRBJ1-1|.
CASSPPGVQGVTEAFF
TGTGCCAGCTCACCACCGGGAGTACAGGGAGTGACTGAAGCTTTCTTT
>TRBV9|.|TRBJ1-2|.
CAGSVHRGADGYTF
TGTGCCGGCAGCGTCCATCGGGGGGCTGATGGCTACACCTTC
>TRBV4-2|.|TRBJ2-2|.
CASSQDVDGTLGGELFF
TGTGCCAGCAGCCAAGACGTTGACGGGACCCTAGGGGGGGAGCTGTTTTTT
>TRBV28|.|TRBJ1-1|.
CASGYTEAFF
TGTGCCAGCGGGTACACTGAAGCTTTCTTT
>TRBV5-4|.|TRBJ2-7|TRBD2
CASSLGLAGGSSYEQYF
TGTGCCAGCAGCTTGGGTCTAGCGGGGGGTAGCTCCTACGAGCAGTACTTC
>TRBV29-1|.|TRBJ2-1|.
CSVVYSYNEQFF
TGCAGCGTTGTGTACAGTTACAATGAGCAGTTCTTC
>TRBV2|.|TRBJ2-7|TRBD1
CASRAGTGGHEQYF
TGTGCCAGCAGAGCCGGGACAGGGGGCCACGAGCAGTACTTC
>TRBV7-9|.|TRBJ1-5|TRBD1
CASSLAYLRDRYSNQPQHF
TGTGCCAGCAGCCTAGCATACCTCCGGGACAGATATAGCAATCAGCCCCAGCATTTT
>TRBV15|.|TRBJ2-1|TRBD2
CATRLRGGSDEQFF
TGTGCCACCAGGTTGCGGGGGGGTTCCGATGAGCAGTTCTTC
>TRBV11-2|.|TRBJ2-1|TRBD2
CASSLPGGAEAEQFF
TGTGCCAGCAGCCTACCCGGGGGGGCCGAGGCTGAGCAGTTCTTC
>TRBV30|once|TRBJ1-4|.
CAWSPWEPTNEKLFF
TGTGCCTGGAGCCCCTGGGAGCCAACTAATGAAAAACTGTTTTTT
>TRBV5-1|.|TRBJ2-7|TRBD1
CASSTGTGPYEQYF
TGCGCCAGCAGCACCGGGACAGGACCCTACGAGCAGTACTTC
>TRBV7-2|.|TRBJ2-5|.
CASSPSRAGETQYF
TGTGCCAGCAGCCCTAGTCGGGCTGGGGAGACCCAGTACTTC
>TRBV7-2|.|TRBJ1-4|.
CASSLRSGGSDEKLFF
TGTGCCAGCAGCTTAAGGTCGGGGGGATCTGATGAAAAACTGTTTTTT
>TRBV5-1|.|TRBJ2-1|.
CASSLSGIGQFF
TGCGCCAGCAGCTTGTCGGGTATCGGGCAGTTCTTC
>TRBV4-1|.|TRBJ2-5|.
CASSRTAQETQYF
TGCGCCAGCAGCCGGACAGCGCAAGAGACCCAGTACTTC
>TRBV7-2|.|TRBJ2-1|.
CASSLFGGPLSYNEQFF
TGTGCCAGCAGCCTCTTCGGGGGGCCCCTCTCCTACAATGAGCAGTTCTTC
>TRBV28|.|TRBJ2-7|TRBD2
CASTPGGVSYEQYF
TGTGCCAGCACTCCCGGGGGGGTATCCTACGAGCAGTACTTC
>TRBV9|once|TRBJ1-5|TRBD1
CASSPSPGGGQPQHF
TGTGCCAGCAGCCCTAGTCCAGGGGGCGGTCAGCCCCAGCATTTT
>TRBV11-3|few|TRBJ2-2|TRBD1
CASQQGTGELFF
TGTGCCAGTCAACAGGGGACCGGGGAGCTGTTTTTT
>TRBV11-3|.|TRBJ2-2|.
CASSSDENTGELFF
TGTGCCAGCAGCTCGGACGAGAACACCGGGGAGCTGTTTTTT
>TRBV18|.|TRBJ1-3|TRBD1
CASSPSGTGLPGNTIYF
TGTGCCAGCTCACCCTCCGGGACAGGGCTGCCTGGAAACACCATATATTTT
>TRBV6-4|.|TRBJ1-4|.
CAISERDNEKLFF
TGTGCCATCAGTGAGAGGGACAACGAAAAACTGTTTTTT
>TRBV7-9|few|TRBJ1-3|.
CASSLGDTIYF
TGTGCCAGCAGCTTAGGGGACACCATATATTTT
>TRBV30|.|TRBJ1-1|.
CAWSVLAGNTEAFF
TGTGCCTGGAGTGTACTTGCAGGGAACACTGAAGCTTTCTTT